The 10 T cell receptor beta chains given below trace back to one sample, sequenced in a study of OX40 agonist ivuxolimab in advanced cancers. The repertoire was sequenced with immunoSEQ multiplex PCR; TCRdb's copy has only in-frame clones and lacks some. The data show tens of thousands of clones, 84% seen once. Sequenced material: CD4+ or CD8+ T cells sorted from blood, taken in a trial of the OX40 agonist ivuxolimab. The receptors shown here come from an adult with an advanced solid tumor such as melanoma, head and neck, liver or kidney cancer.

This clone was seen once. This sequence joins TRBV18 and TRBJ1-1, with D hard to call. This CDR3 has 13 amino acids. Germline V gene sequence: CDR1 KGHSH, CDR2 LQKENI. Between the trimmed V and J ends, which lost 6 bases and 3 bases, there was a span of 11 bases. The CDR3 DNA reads TGTGCCAGCTCCCCGGGTGGGGACACTGAAGCTTTCTTT. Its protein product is CASSPGGDTEAFF.

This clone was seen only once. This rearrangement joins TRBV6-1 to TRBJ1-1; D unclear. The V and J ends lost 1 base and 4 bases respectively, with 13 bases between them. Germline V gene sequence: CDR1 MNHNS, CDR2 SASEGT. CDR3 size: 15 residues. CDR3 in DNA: TGTGCCAGCAGTGAAGTGGCAAATAGTGGCACTGAAGCTTTCTTT. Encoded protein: CASSEVANSGTEAFF.

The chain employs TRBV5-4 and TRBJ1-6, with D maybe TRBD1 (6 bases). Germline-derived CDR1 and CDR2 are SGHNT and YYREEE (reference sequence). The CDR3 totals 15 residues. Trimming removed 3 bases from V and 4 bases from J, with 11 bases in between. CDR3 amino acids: CASSSGQPYNSPLHF. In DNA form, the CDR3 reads TGTGCCAGCAGCTCCGGACAGCCTTATAATTCACCCCTCCACTTT.

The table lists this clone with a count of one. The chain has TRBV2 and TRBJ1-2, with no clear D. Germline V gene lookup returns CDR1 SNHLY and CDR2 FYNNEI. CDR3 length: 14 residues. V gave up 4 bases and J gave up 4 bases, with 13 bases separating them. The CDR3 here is CASSVLHSSYGYTF. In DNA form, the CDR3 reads TGTGCCAGCAGTGTCTTGCACAGCTCCTATGGCTACACCTTC.

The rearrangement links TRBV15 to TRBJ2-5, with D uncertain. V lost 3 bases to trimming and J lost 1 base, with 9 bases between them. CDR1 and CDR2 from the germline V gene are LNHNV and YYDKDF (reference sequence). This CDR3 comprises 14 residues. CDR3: CATSSPRTQETQYF. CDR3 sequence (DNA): TGTGCCACCAGCAGCCCACGAACCCAAGAGACCCAGTACTTC.

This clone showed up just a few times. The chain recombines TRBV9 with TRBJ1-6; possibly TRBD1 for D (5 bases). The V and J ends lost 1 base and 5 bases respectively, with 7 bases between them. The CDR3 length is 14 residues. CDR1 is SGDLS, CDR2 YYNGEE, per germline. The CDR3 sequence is CASSVTRDNSPLHF. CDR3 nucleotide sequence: TGTGCCAGCAGCGTAACCAGGGATAATTCACCCCTCCACTTT. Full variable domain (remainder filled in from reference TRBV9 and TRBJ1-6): DSGVTQTPKHLITATGQRVTLRCSPRSGDLSVYWYQQSLDQGLQFLIQYYNGEERAKGNILERFSAQQFPDLHSELNLSSLELGDSALYFCASSVTRDNSPLHFGNGTRLTVT.

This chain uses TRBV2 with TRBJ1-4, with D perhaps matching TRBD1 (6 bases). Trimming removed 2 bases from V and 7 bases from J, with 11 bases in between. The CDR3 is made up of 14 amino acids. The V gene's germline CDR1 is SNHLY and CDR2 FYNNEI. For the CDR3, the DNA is TGTGCCAGCAGTGAAAGGGGGGGAGGTGAAAAACTGTTTTTT. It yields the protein CASSERGGGEKLFF.

The CDR3: CASSLRPPGKETQYF. The CDR3, as DNA: TGTGCCAGCAGCTTAAGGCCCCCGGGTAAAGAGACCCAGTACTTC. The rearrangement uses TRBV7-9 and TRBJ2-5, with D unresolved. V lost 2 bases and J 3 bases, leaving 13 bases between the germline ends. The germline CDR1 and CDR2 sequences are SEHNR and FQNEAQ (reference sequence). This CDR3 region has 15 residues.

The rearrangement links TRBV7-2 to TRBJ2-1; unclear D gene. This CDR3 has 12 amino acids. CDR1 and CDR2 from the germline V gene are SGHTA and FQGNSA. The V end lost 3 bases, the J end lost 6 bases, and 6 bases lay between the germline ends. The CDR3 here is CASSFVINEQFF. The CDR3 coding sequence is TGTGCCAGCAGCTTTGTGATCAATGAGCAGTTCTTC. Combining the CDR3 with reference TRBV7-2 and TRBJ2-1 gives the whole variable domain GAGVSQSPSNKVTEKGKDVELRCDPISGHTALYWYRQSLGQGLEFLIYFQGNSAPDKSGLPSDRFSAERTGGSVSTLTIQRTQQEDSAVYLCASSFVINEQFFGPGTRLTVL.

DNA for the CDR3: TGTGCCAGCAGTTTTAAAGGGGTCGCATTTGGAAAACTGTTTTTT. Translating it yields CASSFKGVAFGKLFF. The chain uses TRBV6-5 and TRBJ1-4; D perhaps matches TRBD1 (5 bases). The germline V and J ends were trimmed by 4 bases and 10 bases, with 19 bases remaining between them. Germline values: CDR1 MNHEY, CDR2 SVGAGI. The CDR3 has 15 residues.